In this sample, the clone carrying this T cell receptor beta chain turned up a few times. This CDR3 is also generated by other DNA sequences in the sample. There are 12 residues in the CDR3. V lost 6 bases and J lost 2, with 8 bases in between. Germline V CDR1 and CDR2: SNHLY, FYNNEI. The data belong to a study of shared clonotypes between healthy human individuals. Assay: immunoSEQ multiplex PCR; the TCRdb copy retains only in-frame clones and omits some. The sample lists approximately 1,000,000 clones; around 77% were seen once. The rearrangement joins TRBV2 to TRBJ2-7; D call uncertain. This clonotype was obtained from a man between 18 and 29 years old in good health. Some clones in this sample may be carry-over from other donors' samples. The sequenced material came from memory CD4+ T cells from PBMCs. Subset given: CD45RA-negative fraction. DNA of the CDR3: TGTGCCAGCAGGGCCTCGACCTACGAGCAGTACTTC. Residues: CASRASTYEQYF.